This paragraph covers one T cell receptor beta chain sequence. Its antigen remains unidentified. A single record per CDR3 protein comes from TCRdb applying MiXCR to the reads. Of about 900,000 distinct CDR3 sequences detected, roughly a third appear once; the ten largest clones hold roughly an eighth. This sample stems from a study of T cell repertoires in cytomegalovirus infection. Across the whole study: In the study, CMV epitopes included recently identified HLA-C-restricted and well-studied HLA-B-restricted ones. From public TCR beta signatures came an indication of both CMV infection and matching HLA type. Study-wide findings and caveats: Totalled public TCR beta family frequency picked out people who carried CMV plus the relevant HLA.

V was clipped by 1 base and J by 6 bases, with 10 bases between them. The V gene's germline CDR1 is SGHDN and CDR2 FVKESK. The CDR3 runs 13 residues. The clonotype comes from a human donor in good health (CMV status not recorded). Some clones in this sample may be carry-over from other donors' samples. V usage is TRBV14 and J usage is TRBJ2-7, with D perhaps matching TRBD2 (5 bases). Here the sequenced sample was cultured CD8+ T cells from PBMCs, taken from culture after CMV antigen stimulation. CDR3 sequence reads: CASSQGRGSEQYV. The CDR3 bases are TGTGCCAGCAGCCAAGGGAGAGGGAGCGAGCAGTACGTC.